Following are 22 T cell receptor beta chains from one sample sequenced in a study of shared T cell receptors in the human thymus. Here immunoSEQ multiplex PCR was the method, and the copy in TCRdb shows in-frame clones only, minus some. The sample lists about 660,000 clones; 88% were seen once. This sample also belongs to another study, concerning human thymus T cells.

The specimen sequenced was thymocytes. These receptors originate from a boy in the first two years of life with a congenital heart defect.

V and J are TRBV5-1 and TRBJ2-2; TRBD2 aligns across 9 bases. The V and J ends lost 0 bases and 4 bases, in that order; junction bases with no gene match: 7. The CDR3 spans 17 residues. Germline V gene data show CDR1 as SGHRS and CDR2 as YFSETQ. Here the CDR3 reads CASSLAAREGGTGELFF. The CDR3 DNA sequence: TGCGCCAGCAGCTTGGCTGCGCGGGAGGGCGGCACCGGGGAGCTGTTTTTT.

The chain joins TRBV27 to TRBJ2-7, with 8 bases lining up with TRBD2. The junction had 16 bases not matched to a gene; V was cut back by 8 bases and J by 4 bases. CDR3 length equals 16 residues. Germline V gene sequence: CDR1 MNHEY, CDR2 SMNVEV (reference sequence). This CDR3 is CASAPLKAGVLYEQYF. The CDR3 nucleotides read TGTGCCAGCGCCCCATTAAAAGCGGGAGTCCTGTACGAGCAGTACTTC.

On this clone: Other DNA sequences in this sample translate to the same CDR3. V usage is TRBV11-2 and J usage is TRBJ2-7, with D perhaps TRBD2 (5 bases). This CDR3 is built from 13 residues. Germline-derived CDR1 and CDR2 are SGHAT and FQNNGV. Trimming shortened V by 2 bases and J by 3 bases, and 8 bases separated the two germline ends. This CDR3 reads CASSLTGFYEQYF. The CDR3 DNA follows: TGTGCCAGCAGCTTAACGGGATTCTACGAGCAGTACTTC.

This chain joins TRBV5-6 and TRBJ2-1; 7 bases are a match to TRBD1. The V segment lost 1 base and the J segment 3 bases; nucleotides outside the gene matches: 4. Germline CDR1 reads SGHDT; CDR2 reads YYEEEE. The CDR3 is 15 residues long. The CDR3 nucleotides are TGTGCCAGCAGCTTGTTCGGGACAGACTACAATGAGCAGTTCTTC. It translates to CASSLFGTDYNEQFF.

The CDR3 DNA follows: TGCGCCAGCAGTGAGCGGGAGAGCTCCTACAATGAGCAGTTCTTC. As protein: CASSERESSYNEQFF. This rearrangement joins TRBV10-2 to TRBJ2-1, with D possibly being TRBD2 (6 bases). The germline V gene encodes CDR1 WSHSY and CDR2 SAAADI. Trimming pared 2 bases from V and 0 bases from J, leaving 8 bases between. This CDR3 is built from 15 residues.

The chain carries TRBV18 and TRBJ2-7; D might be TRBD1 (6 bases). The CDR3 has 15 amino acids. The V gene's germline CDR1 is KGHSH and CDR2 LQKENI. V was pared by 3 bases and J by 4 bases, with 16 bases between. The CDR3: CASSPEDRPIYEQYF. The CDR3 DNA is TGTGCCAGCTCACCCGAAGACAGGCCAATTTACGAGCAGTACTTC.

This clone was seen once. The V call is TRBV30, the J call TRBJ2-7, with D perhaps TRBD2 (7 bases). Germline CDR1 is GTSNPN and CDR2 is SVGIG (reference sequence). Trimming removed 4 bases at V and 4 bases at J, with 23 bases between. The CDR3 length is 16 residues. Written as DNA, the CDR3 is TGTGCCTGGAATGGTGCGGGGGCCGGGGAGAGATACGAGCAGTACTTC. Translating gives CAWNGAGAGERYEQYF.

This chain links TRBV27 with TRBJ2-7, with D perhaps matching TRBD1 (5 bases). The CDR3 extends over 13 amino acids. Per germline, CDR1 MNHEY and CDR2 SMNVEV (reference sequence). Trimming removed 3 bases from V and 6 bases from J, with 12 bases in between. The CDR3 spells CASSFLDSSEQYF. CDR3 DNA: TGTGCCAGCAGTTTCCTTGACAGTTCCGAGCAGTACTTC.

This chain joins TRBV6-1 and TRBJ2-1; 8 nucleotides line up with TRBD2. The germline gives CDR1 MNHNS, CDR2 SASEGT. Trimming removed 1 base from V and 10 bases from J; junction bases left unmatched: 15. The CDR3 totals 17 residues. In nucleotides, the CDR3 is TGTGCCAGCAGTGAAGAGGCTACGCGGGAGGTCGTCAGGGAGCAGTTCTTC. This translates into CASSEEATREVVREQFF.

This clone was picked up one time. The chain uses TRBV4-3 and TRBJ2-4; 7 bases are shared with TRBD2. Per the germline V gene, CDR1 is LGHNA and CDR2 is YSLEER. The CDR3 loop spans 18 amino acids. With 0 bases clipped from V and 2 bases from J, the junction kept 10 bases outside the gene matches. The DNA of the CDR3 is TGCGCCAGCAGCCAAGATTTGGGGGGGAAGACGACCAAAAACATTCAGTACTTC. Its protein is CASSQDLGGKTTKNIQYF.

The chain links TRBV19 to TRBJ1-5; 9 bases line up with TRBD1. From germline, CDR1 is LNHDA and CDR2 SQIVND (reference sequence). This CDR3 spans 17 amino acids. The trim removed 5 bases at V and 3 bases at J, leaving 11 bases unmatched. The CDR3 DNA reads TGTGCCAGTAGTTTCTCAAGGGGACAGGGCTCCAATCAGCCCCAGCATTTT. It specifies CASSFSRGQGSNQPQHF.

The rearrangement joins TRBV4-2 to TRBJ2-3, with 8 bases lining up with TRBD2. Germline trimming cut 3 bases from V and 3 bases from J; bases unmatched to any gene: 8. The length of the CDR3 is 16 residues. CDR1 and CDR2 (germline): LGHNA, YNFKEQ. The CDR3 sequence: CASSQRAGDNTDTQYF. In nucleotides, the CDR3 is TGTGCCAGCAGCCAGAGAGCGGGAGATAATACAGATACGCAGTATTTT.

The rearrangement uses TRBV9 and TRBJ2-1; tentatively, D is TRBD2 (6 bases). This CDR3 contains 18 residues. Trimming stripped 1 base from V and 6 bases from J, with 23 bases between. Germline CDR1 and CDR2: SGDLS and YYNGEE. CDR3 nucleotide sequence: TGTGCCAGCAGCGTAAAAGGAAGGGGACCCCGGGGGTCCAATGAGCAGTTCTTC. Residues: CASSVKGRGPRGSNEQFF.

This rearrangement joins TRBV10-3 to TRBJ1-4; 11 positions agree with TRBD1. The J segment lost 12 bases and the V segment lost 6 bases, leaving 12 bases of the junction unmatched. CDR1 ENHRY and CDR2 SYGVKD come from the germline V gene. The CDR3 length is 15 residues. The CDR3 is CAISAGTGGTKELFF. The DNA for the CDR3 is TGTGCCATCAGCGCCGGGACAGGGGGGACTAAGGAACTGTTTTTT.

Details on this clone: Other DNA sequences in the same sample also yield this CDR3. The chain links TRBV27 to TRBJ2-3, with a possible D match to TRBD2 (5 bases). Germline V lookup: CDR1 MNHEY, CDR2 SMNVEV (reference sequence). The CDR3 has 15 residues. The ends were cut back, 5 bases at V and 1 base at J, with 13 bases in the middle. The CDR3: CASSPRTPGTDTQYF. CDR3 nucleotide sequence: TGTGCCAGCAGTCCCAGGACTCCTGGCACAGATACGCAGTATTTT.

This clone was detected only a few times. V is TRBV6-5 and J is TRBJ1-1; 9 bases match TRBD1. The CDR3 totals 14 residues. V lost 5 bases, J lost 3 bases, and 4 bases stayed unmatched. The germline CDR1 and CDR2 sequences are MNHEY and SVGAGI. CDR3 residues: CASSQRDRDTEAFF. CDR3 DNA: TGTGCCAGCAGTCAGAGGGACAGGGACACTGAAGCTTTCTTT.

This chain joins TRBV5-6 and TRBJ2-5; 7 bases map to TRBD1. Per the germline V gene, CDR1 is SGHDT and CDR2 is YYEEEE. Trimming cost V 0 bases and J 5 bases; bases outside gene matches: 7. The CDR3 is 15 residues long. This CDR3 reads CASSLDPQGEETQYF. CDR3 DNA: TGTGCCAGCAGCTTGGACCCTCAGGGGGAGGAGACCCAGTACTTC. Drawing the rest from reference TRBV5-6 and TRBJ2-5, the complete variable domain is DAGVTQSPTHLIKTRGQQVTLRCSPKSGHDTVSWYQQALGQGPQFIFQYYEEEERQRGNFPDRFSGHQFPNYSSELNVNALLLGDSALYLCASSLDPQGEETQYFGPGTRLLVL.

The J gene is TRBJ2-7, the V gene TRBV6-5; a weak D match, TRBD2 (6 bases). The V end was cut by 6 bases, the J end by 4 bases, with 16 bases between. This CDR3 is built from 14 residues. CDR1 MNHEY and CDR2 SVGAGI come from the germline V gene. This chain's CDR3 is CASRAGRDFYEQYF. In nucleotides, the CDR3 is TGTGCCAGCAGGGCGGGGCGGGATTTTTACGAGCAGTACTTC.

V gene TRBV9 combines with J gene TRBJ2-3, with 8 positions matching TRBD2. V lost 0 bases, J lost 1 base, and 1 base stayed unmatched. Germline values: CDR1 SGDLS, CDR2 YYNGEE. This CDR3 comprises 15 residues. CDR3 nucleotides: TGTGCCAGCAGCGTAGCGCGGGAGGGCACAGATACGCAGTATTTT. Protein product: CASSVAREGTDTQYF.

The chain links TRBV7-6 to TRBJ2-1, with 16 bases aligning to TRBD2. This CDR3 has 17 amino acids. Looked up from germline, CDR1 is SGHVS and CDR2 is FNYEAQ. The J segment lost 8 bases and the V segment lost 4 bases, leaving 8 bases of the junction unmatched. The CDR3 here is CASSCPCGTSGRDEQFF. For the CDR3, the DNA is TGTGCCAGCAGCTGCCCCTGTGGGACTAGCGGGAGGGATGAGCAGTTCTTC.

V usage is TRBV4-1 and J usage is TRBJ2-1; 7 nucleotides match TRBD1. CDR3 length: 18 amino acids. V lost 2 bases, J lost 3 bases, and 13 bases stayed unmatched. Germline CDR1 reads MGHRA; CDR2 reads YSYEKL. The CDR3 region is CASSQKKGAWGFYNEQFF. The CDR3 DNA reads TGCGCCAGCAGCCAAAAAAAGGGGGCCTGGGGATTCTACAATGAGCAGTTCTTC.

This chain links TRBV4-1 with TRBJ1-2; tentatively, D is TRBD1 (5 bases). CDR1 and CDR2 (germline): MGHRA, YSYEKL. There are 16 residues in the CDR3. V dropped 1 base and J dropped 5 bases, with 17 bases sitting between them. DNA of the CDR3: TGCGCCAGCAGCCAAGGAGACCACGGGGGAGGTTATGGCTACACCTTC. Translating gives CASSQGDHGGGYGYTF.